These 22 T cell receptor beta chains were sequenced from one sample in a study of post-analysis software for immune sequencing data. General study results and limits: TRBV segments more frequent in patients than in controls numbered five and included TRBV5-6, TRBV5-1 and TRBV20-1.

Tagging with unique molecular identifiers was a feature of the TCR beta cDNA libraries. One entry per CDR3 protein, called by TCRdb with MiXCR from the PCR reads. The sample includes around 200,000 distinct CDR3 sequences, 29% of them seen just once. These TCRs are of unknown antigen specificity. The sample taken for sequencing was blood. The receptor set was obtained from a girl between 2 and 17 years old with multiple sclerosis.

As to this clonotype: Since a much larger clone is just one base distant, this may be a read error. This CDR3 is CASRELVIFNYGYTF. CDR3 DNA sequence: TGTGCCAGCAGAGAGTTGGTCATATTCAACTATGGCTACACCTTC. This chain links TRBV6-1 with TRBJ1-2; D gene ambiguous. The V end lost 6 bases, the J end lost 2 bases, and 16 bases lay between the germline ends. Germline CDR1 is MNHNS and CDR2 is SASEGT. This CDR3 has 15 residues.

This clonotype showed up just a few times. The rearrangement uses TRBV11-2 and TRBJ2-1; a weak D match, TRBD2 (5 bases). Trimming took off 3 bases at V and 4 bases at J, with 7 bases between the two ends. Germline loops: CDR1 SGHAT, CDR2 FQNNGV. The CDR3 is 13 amino acids. The CDR3 sequence is CASSFGRYNEQFF. CDR3 sequence (DNA): TGTGCCAGCAGCTTTGGGAGATACAATGAGCAGTTCTTC.

This clonotype was detected many times. This chain connects TRBV27 to TRBJ2-1, with TRBD2 identical over 15 bases. Germline V gene lookup returns CDR1 MNHEY and CDR2 SMNVEV (reference sequence). V shed 4 bases and J 7 bases; nucleotides not matched to a gene: 2. This CDR3 is 15 amino acids long. CDR3 nucleotides: TGTGCCAGCAGTTCCGGGACTAGCGGGAGGAATGAGCAGTTCTTC. The encoded protein is CASSSGTSGRNEQFF.

This clonotype was observed a few times. V is TRBV29-1 and J is TRBJ1-1; 10 bases line up with TRBD1. Germline loops: CDR1 SQVTM, CDR2 ANQGSEA. This CDR3 is 15 amino acids long. The trim removed 5 bases at V and 2 bases at J, leaving 8 bases unmatched. CDR3 sequence reads: CSVTGTGDFNTEAFF. As DNA, the CDR3 is TGCAGCGTTACCGGGACAGGGGATTTTAACACTGAAGCTTTCTTT.

This clonotype occurred a few times. Written as DNA, the CDR3 is TGTGCCTGGAGTTTAGGGGATGAGCAGTTCTTC. As protein: CAWSLGDEQFF. The rearrangement uses TRBV30 and TRBJ2-1, with a possible D match to TRBD1 (5 bases). This CDR3 is 11 amino acids long. Trimming shortened V by 2 bases and J by 8 bases, and 7 bases separated the two germline ends. Germline-derived CDR1 and CDR2 are GTSNPN and SVGIG (reference sequence).

This clonotype turned up a few times. The rearrangement joins TRBV6-1 to TRBJ1-1, with TRBD1 as a possible D gene (6 bases). Germline V CDR1 and CDR2: MNHNS, SASEGT. This CDR3 has 14 amino acids. Trimming pared 8 bases from V and 2 bases from J, leaving 15 bases between. The CDR3 DNA reads as TGTGCCAGCCGCACAGGGCGAAGTAACACTGAAGCTTTCTTT. Translation gives CASRTGRSNTEAFF.

This clonotype was seen at least ten times. CDR3 amino acids: CASRPLTGLNGYTF. CDR3 coding DNA: TGTGCCAGCAGGCCACTCACAGGGTTGAATGGCTACACCTTC. The gene calls are TRBV12-3 or TRBV12-4 and TRBJ1-2; D possibly corresponds to TRBD1 (6 bases). The CDR3 loop spans 14 amino acids. Trimming removed 6 bases from V and 6 bases from J, with 17 bases in between.

The chain uses TRBV5-1 and TRBJ1-1; 10 positions match TRBD1. The CDR3 is 16 residues long. Germline values: CDR1 SGHRS, CDR2 YFSETQ. Trimming at V came to 4 bases and at J to 4 bases, leaving 10 bases not matched to a gene. The CDR3 here is CASSPGTGAGGTEAFF. CDR3 DNA: TGCGCCAGCAGCCCCGGGACAGGGGCTGGGGGCACTGAAGCTTTCTTT.

This clonotype has at least ten counts. The V call is TRBV5-1, the J call TRBJ2-7; D is ambiguous. From germline, CDR1 is SGHRS and CDR2 YFSETQ. V dropped 0 bases and J dropped 0 bases, with 4 bases sitting between them. This CDR3 is built from 13 residues. In DNA form, the CDR3 reads TGCGCCAGCAGCTTGGAGGCCTCCTACGAGCAGTACTTC. Amino acids: CASSLEASYEQYF.

This clonotype showed up many times. This chain connects TRBV4-1 to TRBJ1-5; tentatively, D is TRBD1 (5 bases). The V gene's germline CDR1 is MGHRA and CDR2 YSYEKL. There are 14 residues in the CDR3. V shed 0 bases and J shed 6 bases, with 9 bases lying between them. The CDR3 DNA reads as TGCGCCAGCAGCCAAGACCGAGACAGTCAGCCCCAGCATTTT. Protein product: CASSQDRDSQPQHF.

This clonotype showed up just a few times. The gene calls are TRBV7-3 and TRBJ1-2, with 7 bases matching TRBD1. The CDR3 has 19 residues. V lost 1 base and J lost 7; bases outside the gene matches: 21. Per the germline V gene, CDR1 is SGHTA and CDR2 is FQGTGA. The CDR3 protein is CASSLKATGGQAKGGGYTF. The CDR3 region has the DNA TGTGCCAGCAGCTTAAAGGCTACAGGAGGACAGGCAAAAGGAGGTGGCTACACCTTC.

The chain links TRBV2 to TRBJ1-5; 7 nucleotides align to TRBD1. Germline V lookup: CDR1 SNHLY, CDR2 FYNNEI. The CDR3 contains 15 residues. V lost 1 base to trimming and J lost 6 bases; unmatched junction nucleotides: 6. CDR3 in DNA: TGTGCCAGCAGTGAAGACAGGGGTACGCGTCAGCCCCAGCATTTT. It is translated as CASSEDRGTRQPQHF.

The chain employs TRBV5-1 and TRBJ2-3; D is possibly TRBD1 or TRBD2 (5 bases each). The CDR3 is 14 residues long. With 0 bases removed from V and 5 bases from J, the gap between germline ends came to 10 bases. Germline-derived CDR1 and CDR2 are SGHRS and YFSETQ. In DNA, the CDR3 is TGCGCCAGCAGCTTGGGGGGGACCGAAGATACGCAGTATTTT. Its protein product is CASSLGGTEDTQYF.

Points on this clonotype: A much larger clone sits a single nucleotide away, making a read error possible. The V and J genes are TRBV5-1 and TRBJ1-2; D not certain. CDR1 is SGHRS and CDR2 is YFSETQ in the germline V gene. This CDR3 is 13 amino acids long. Trimming cost V 0 bases and J 8 bases, with 11 bases left between them. This CDR3 reads CASSLGNGPGYTF. The CDR3 nucleotides read TGCGCCAGCAGCTTGGGGAATGGGCCCGGCTACACCTTC.

The chain has TRBV28 and TRBJ1-2; 11 nucleotides agree with TRBD1. The germline CDR1 and CDR2 sequences are MDHEN and SYDVKM. CDR3 size: 14 residues. V shed 5 bases, J shed 7 bases, and the junction held 6 bases outside the gene matches. CDR3 amino acids: CASSRGQGAAGYTF. CDR3 bases: TGTGCCAGCAGTCGCGGACAGGGGGCGGCTGGCTACACCTTC.

Concerning this clonotype itself: Given a much more abundant clone one base away, this may be a read error. The V gene is TRBV7-8, the J gene TRBJ2-1; tentatively, D is TRBD1 (5 bases). Germline CDR1 and CDR2: SGHVS and FQNEAQ. The CDR3 extends over 14 amino acids. Trimming removed 6 bases from V and 3 bases from J, with 12 bases in between. This chain's CDR3 is CASRDQGNYNEQFF. Written as DNA, the CDR3 is TGTGCCAGCAGAGACCAGGGCAACTACAATGAGCAGTTCTTC.

In nucleotides, the CDR3 is TGTGCCAGCAGCTTGGGGGCCGGCACAGATACGCAGTATTTT. It yields the protein CASSLGAGTDTQYF. V gene TRBV7-9 combines with J gene TRBJ2-3, with D tentatively TRBD1 (6 bases). The germline V gene has CDR1 SEHNR and CDR2 FQNEAQ (reference sequence). V was pared by 3 bases and J by 1 base, with 8 bases between. This CDR3 comprises 14 residues. The variable domain in full, completed from reference TRBV7-9 and TRBJ2-3, reads DTGVSQNPRHKITKRGQNVTFRCDPISEHNRLYWYRQTLGQGPEFLTYFQNEAQLEKSRLLSDRFSAERPKGSFSTLEIQRTEQGDSAMYLCASSLGAGTDTQYFGPGTRLTVL.

This clonotype was recorded many times. The junction and the germline gene differ at one end; a read error may be behind it. The CDR3 region is CASSLAGYSNQPQHF. In nucleotides, the CDR3 is TGTGCCAGCAGTTTAGCCGGTTATAGCAATCAGCCCCAGCATTTT. The chain is built from TRBV5-1 and TRBJ1-5; D is undetermined. The CDR3 totals 15 residues. Germline CDR1 and CDR2: SGHRS and YFSETQ.

This clonotype has at least ten counts. The chain joins TRBV20-1 to TRBJ2-3, with D unresolved. V was trimmed by 3 bases and J by 2 bases, leaving 12 bases between them. Germline loops: CDR1 DFQATT, CDR2 SNEGSKA (reference sequence). The CDR3 length is 14 residues. CDR3 DNA: TGCAGTGCTAGGTTCCCCCACGCCACAGATACGCAGTATTTT. Its protein product is CSARFPHATDTQYF.

The chain uses TRBV28 and TRBJ1-5; D not resolved. The CDR3 is 15 amino acids. CDR1 and CDR2 (germline): MDHEN, SYDVKM. Trimming shortened V by 1 base and J by 3 bases, and 10 bases separated the two germline ends. The CDR3 bases are TGTGCCAGCAGTTTATACGGGGTCTCCAATCAGCCCCAGCATTTT. Its translation: CASSLYGVSNQPQHF.

This clonotype was counted a few times. The V gene is TRBV12-3 or TRBV12-4, the J gene TRBJ1-1, with a weak D call TRBD1 (5 bases). The CDR3 is 14 residues long. Trimming left V 5 bases short and J 1 base short, with 11 bases between. The CDR3 DNA sequence: TGTGCCAGCAGTCCGGCAGGGAGGAACACTGAAGCTTTCTTT. It translates to CASSPAGRNTEAFF.

The chain uses TRBV28 and TRBJ2-5; 8 bases are shared with TRBD2. CDR1 MDHEN and CDR2 SYDVKM come from the germline V gene. The CDR3 loop spans 15 amino acids. With V trimmed by 4 bases and J by 2 bases, 6 bases remained unmatched. The DNA for the CDR3 is TGTGCCAGCAGTTCACTAGCGGTGACGCAAGAGACCCAGTACTTC. Encoded protein: CASSSLAVTQETQYF.